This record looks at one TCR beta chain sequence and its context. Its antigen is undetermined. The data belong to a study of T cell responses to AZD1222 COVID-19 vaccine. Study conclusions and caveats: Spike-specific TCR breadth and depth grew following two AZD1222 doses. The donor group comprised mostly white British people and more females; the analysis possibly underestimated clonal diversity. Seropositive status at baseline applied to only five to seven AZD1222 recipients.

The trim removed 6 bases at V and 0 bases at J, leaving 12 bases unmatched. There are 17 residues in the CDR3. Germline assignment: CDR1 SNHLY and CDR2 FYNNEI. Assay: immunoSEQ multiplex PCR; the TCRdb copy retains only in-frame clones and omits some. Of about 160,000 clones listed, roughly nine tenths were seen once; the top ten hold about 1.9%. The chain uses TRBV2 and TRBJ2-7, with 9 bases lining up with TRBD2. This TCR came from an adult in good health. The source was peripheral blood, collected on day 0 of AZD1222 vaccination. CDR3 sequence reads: CASRPRTSALSSYEQYF. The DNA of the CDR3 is TGTGCCAGCAGACCCAGGACTAGCGCTTTAAGCTCCTACGAGCAGTACTTC.